The subject of this entry is one T cell receptor (beta chain). The sample originates from a study of patients and donors after allogeneic stem cell transplantation. TCRdb processed the RT-PCR reads anew with MiXCR; each CDR3 protein has one entry. This table has about 960,000 distinct CDR3 sequences, more than 15% appearing once. The CDR3 sequence is 13 residues long. In germline, CDR1 is SGHDT, CDR2 YYEEEE. The V and J ends lost 2 bases and 5 bases respectively, with 10 bases between them. The clonotype was recovered from a human donor who was either an allogeneic HSCT recipient or a stem cell or donor lymphocyte infusion donor (not recorded which). It is not recorded whose cells these are; they may come from a transplant donor. The rearrangement links TRBV5-6 to TRBJ2-5; D is undetermined. Sequencing was performed on blood, either unsorted or a sorted T cell fraction (not recorded which). The DNA for the CDR3 is TGTGCCAGCAGCTTTTCAGGAATCGAGACCCAGTACTTC. It is translated as CASSFSGIETQYF.